The T cell receptor (beta chain) under discussion was sequenced for a study of control samples from healthy donors and cancer patients. V shed 5 bases, J shed 9 bases, and the junction held 10 bases outside the gene matches. Germline assignment: CDR1 SNHLY and CDR2 FYNNEI. CDR3 size: 14 residues. This table comes from immunoSEQ multiplex PCR, and its TCRdb copy is limited to in-frame clones, with some not included. The sample has tens of thousands of clones, 80% seen once. The rearrangement uses TRBV2 and TRBJ2-1, with TRBD2 matching 7 bases. The sequence came from a man aged 65 to 85 in good health. Sample: blood. DNA of the CDR3: TGTGCCAGCAGTCCCCGAGGGCGGGAGAGTGAGCAGTTCTTC. Its translation: CASSPRGRESEQFF.